A single T cell receptor beta chain is shown here with its context. J gave up 1 base and V 4 bases, and 5 bases lay outside the gene matches. The CDR3 runs to 16 residues. Germline V gene lookup returns CDR1 LGHDT and CDR2 YNNKEL (reference sequence). This entry is derived from a study of blood T cell repertoires in COVID-19. As for the study in general: Italy, Spain and the United States were the sources of the convalescent and acute COVID-19 samples.

Authors' analysis steps: Amplification of reference gene primers was used by the study to estimate nucleated cell counts. Only in-frame clones appear in the TCRdb table, and some are missing; sequencing was by immunoSEQ multiplex PCR. V, J and clone size were drawn from that table, and D and trimming were deduced from the DNA. The repertoire holds about 230,000 clones, with about nine tenths as singletons. This chain joins TRBV3-1 (or the pseudogene TRBV3-2) and TRBJ2-5, with 11 bases lining up with TRBD2. Material for sequencing was peripheral blood. The TCR comes from a woman aged 55-69 years with acute or convalescent COVID-19. DNA of the CDR3: TGTGCCAGCAGCCCCGGGACTAGCGGCCGCCAAGAGACCCAGTACTTC. Residues: CASSPGTSGRQETQYF.